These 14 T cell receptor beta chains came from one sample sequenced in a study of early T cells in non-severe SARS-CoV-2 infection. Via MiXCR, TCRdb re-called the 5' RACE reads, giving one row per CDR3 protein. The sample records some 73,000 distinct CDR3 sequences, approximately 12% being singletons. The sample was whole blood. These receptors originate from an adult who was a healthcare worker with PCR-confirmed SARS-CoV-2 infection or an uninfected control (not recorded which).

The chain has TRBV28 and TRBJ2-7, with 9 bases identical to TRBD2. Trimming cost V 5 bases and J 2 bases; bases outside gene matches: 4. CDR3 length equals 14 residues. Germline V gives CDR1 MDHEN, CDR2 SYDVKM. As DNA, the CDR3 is TGTGCCAGCAGTGGGACTAGCCTGGCCTACGAGCAGTACTTC. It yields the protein CASSGTSLAYEQYF.

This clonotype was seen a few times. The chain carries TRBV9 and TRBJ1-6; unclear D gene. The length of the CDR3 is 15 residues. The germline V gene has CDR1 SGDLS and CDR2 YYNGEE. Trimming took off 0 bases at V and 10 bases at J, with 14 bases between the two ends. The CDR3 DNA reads TGTGCCAGCAGCGTAGCGGCGGGCGGAGGCTCACCCCTCCACTTT. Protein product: CASSVAAGGGSPLHF.

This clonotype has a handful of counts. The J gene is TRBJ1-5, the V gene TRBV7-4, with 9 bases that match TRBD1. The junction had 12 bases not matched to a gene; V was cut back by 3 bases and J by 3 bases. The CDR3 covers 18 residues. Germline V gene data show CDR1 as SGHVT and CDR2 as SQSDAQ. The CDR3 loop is CASSFSPGQGVFNQPQHF. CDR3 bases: TGTGCCAGCAGCTTCTCCCCGGGACAGGGCGTCTTCAATCAGCCCCAGCATTTT.

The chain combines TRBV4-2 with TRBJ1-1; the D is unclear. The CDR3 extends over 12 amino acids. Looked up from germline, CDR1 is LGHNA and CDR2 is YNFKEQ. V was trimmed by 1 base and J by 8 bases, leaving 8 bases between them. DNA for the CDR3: TGTGCCAGCAGCCAAGTTCTGGGAGAAGCTTTCTTT. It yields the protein CASSQVLGEAFF.

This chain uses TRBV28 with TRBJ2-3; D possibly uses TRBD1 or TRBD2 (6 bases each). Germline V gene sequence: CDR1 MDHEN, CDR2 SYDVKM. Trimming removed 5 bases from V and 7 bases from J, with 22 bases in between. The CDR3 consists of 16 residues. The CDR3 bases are TGTGCCAGCAGTAATGGGGGCGGGGACCCGCGGAATACGCAGTATTTT. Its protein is CASSNGGGDPRNTQYF. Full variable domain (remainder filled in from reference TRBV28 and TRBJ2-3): DVKVTQSSRYLVKRTGEKVFLECVQDMDHENMFWYRQDPGLGLRLIYFSYDVKMKEKGDIPEGYSVSREKKERFSLILESASTNQTSMYLCASSNGGGDPRNTQYFGPGTRLTVL.

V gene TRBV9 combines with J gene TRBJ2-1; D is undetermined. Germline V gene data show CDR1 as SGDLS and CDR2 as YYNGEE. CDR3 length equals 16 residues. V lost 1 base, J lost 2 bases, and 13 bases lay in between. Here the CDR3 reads CASSVRSAEAYNEQFF. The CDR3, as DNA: TGTGCCAGCAGCGTAAGGAGCGCGGAAGCCTACAATGAGCAGTTCTTC.

The CDR3 loop reads CATTSSFGASYNEQFF. The CDR3 DNA follows: TGTGCCACCACCTCTTCCTTCGGGGCCTCCTACAATGAGCAGTTCTTC. The chain uses TRBV24-1 and TRBJ2-1; TRBD1 or TRBD2 may be the D gene (5 bases each). V was shortened by 8 bases and J by 0 bases, with 16 bases between the two germline ends. The CDR3 extends over 16 amino acids. Per the germline V gene, CDR1 is KGHDR and CDR2 is SFDVKD.

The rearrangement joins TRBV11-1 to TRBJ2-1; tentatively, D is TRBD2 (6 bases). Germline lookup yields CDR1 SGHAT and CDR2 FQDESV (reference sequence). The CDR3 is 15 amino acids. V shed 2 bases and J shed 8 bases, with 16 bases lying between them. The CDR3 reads CASSLTYAGYDEQFF. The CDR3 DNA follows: TGTGCCAGCAGCTTAACTTATGCGGGGTACGATGAGCAGTTCTTC.

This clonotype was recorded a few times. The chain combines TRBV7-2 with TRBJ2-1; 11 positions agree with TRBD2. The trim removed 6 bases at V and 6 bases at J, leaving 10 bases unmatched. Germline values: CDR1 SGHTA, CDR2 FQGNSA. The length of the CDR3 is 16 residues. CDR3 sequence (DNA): TGTGCCAGCAGGCCTCGACTAGCGGGATCGGTCAATGAGCAGTTCTTC. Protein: CASRPRLAGSVNEQFF. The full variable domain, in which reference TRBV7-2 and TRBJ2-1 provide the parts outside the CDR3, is GAGVSQSPSNKVTEKGKDVELRCDPISGHTALYWYRQSLGQGLEFLIYFQGNSAPDKSGLPSDRFSAERTGGSVSTLTIQRTQQEDSAVYLCASRPRLAGSVNEQFFGPGTRLTVL.

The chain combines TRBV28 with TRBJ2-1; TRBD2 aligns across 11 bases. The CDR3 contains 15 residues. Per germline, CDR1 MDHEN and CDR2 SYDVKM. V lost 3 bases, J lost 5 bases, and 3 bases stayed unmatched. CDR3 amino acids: CASSLGGLADNEQFF. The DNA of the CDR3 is TGTGCCAGCAGTTTGGGGGGACTAGCGGACAATGAGCAGTTCTTC.

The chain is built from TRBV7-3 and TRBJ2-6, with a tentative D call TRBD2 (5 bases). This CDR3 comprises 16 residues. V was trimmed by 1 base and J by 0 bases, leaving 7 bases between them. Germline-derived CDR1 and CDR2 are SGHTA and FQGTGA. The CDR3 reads CASSLMGSSGANVLTF. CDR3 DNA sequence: TGTGCCAGCAGCTTAATGGGGAGCTCTGGGGCCAACGTCCTGACTTTC.

The CDR3: CSASPSGLRAQYF. The CDR3 DNA is TGCAGTGCTAGCCCTTCGGGACTGAGGGCCCAGTACTTC. The rearrangement uses TRBV20-1 and TRBJ2-5, with a tentative D call TRBD2 (6 bases). The germline V and J ends were trimmed by 3 bases and 9 bases, with 17 bases remaining between them. Germline V gives CDR1 DFQATT, CDR2 SNEGSKA (reference sequence). The CDR3 is made up of 13 amino acids.

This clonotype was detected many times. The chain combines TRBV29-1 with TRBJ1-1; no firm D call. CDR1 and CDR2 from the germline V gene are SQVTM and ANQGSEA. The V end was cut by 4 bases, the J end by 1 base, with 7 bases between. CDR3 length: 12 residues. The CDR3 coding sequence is TGCAGCGTTGGAGCCGGGAACACTGAAGCTTTCTTT. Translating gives CSVGAGNTEAFF.

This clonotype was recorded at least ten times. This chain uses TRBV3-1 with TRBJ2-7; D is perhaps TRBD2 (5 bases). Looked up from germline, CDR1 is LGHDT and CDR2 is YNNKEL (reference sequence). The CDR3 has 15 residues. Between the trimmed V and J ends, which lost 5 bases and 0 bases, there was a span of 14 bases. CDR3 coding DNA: TGTGCCAGCAGCACCCGATTAGCGCGCTCCTACGAGCAGTACTTC. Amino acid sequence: CASSTRLARSYEQYF.